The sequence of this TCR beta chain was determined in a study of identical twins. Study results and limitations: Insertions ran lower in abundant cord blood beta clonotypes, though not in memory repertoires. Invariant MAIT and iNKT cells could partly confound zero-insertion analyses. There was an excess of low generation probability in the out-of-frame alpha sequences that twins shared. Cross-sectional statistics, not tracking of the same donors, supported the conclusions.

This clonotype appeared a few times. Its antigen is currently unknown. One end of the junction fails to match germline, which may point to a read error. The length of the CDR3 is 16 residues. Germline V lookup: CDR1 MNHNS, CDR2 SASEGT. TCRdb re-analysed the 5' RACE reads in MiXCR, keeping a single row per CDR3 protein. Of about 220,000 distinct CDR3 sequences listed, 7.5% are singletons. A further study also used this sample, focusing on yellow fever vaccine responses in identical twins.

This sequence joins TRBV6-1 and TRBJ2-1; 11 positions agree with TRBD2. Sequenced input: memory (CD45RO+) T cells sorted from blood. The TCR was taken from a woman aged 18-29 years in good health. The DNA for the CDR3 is TGTGCCAGCAGCGAAGGGACTAGCGGAGCTTACAATGAGCAGTTCTTC. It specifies CASSEGTSGAYNEQFF.